The present T cell receptor (beta chain) was sequenced within a study of T cell responses to AZD1222 COVID-19 vaccine. Study-wide findings and caveats: Just six people given AZD1222 tested seropositive at baseline.

The germline CDR1 and CDR2 sequences are LNHNV and YYDKDF (reference sequence). The CDR3 sequence is 15 residues long. V lost 0 bases and J 4 bases, leaving 10 bases between the germline ends. Comments on this clone: What it recognizes is unknown.

Profiling relied on immunoSEQ multiplex PCR, and the TCRdb table lists in-frame clones only, not all of them. The sample has 140,000 to 150,000 clones; 92% are singletons. This clonotype originated in an adult in good health. Source: peripheral blood, taken on day 0 of AZD1222 vaccination. The chain couples TRBV15 to TRBJ1-5, with D possibly matching TRBD1 (6 bases). The CDR3 DNA reads TGTGCCACCAGCAGAGACAGGGGCGAAAATCAGCCCCAGCATTTT. It translates to CATSRDRGENQPQHF.